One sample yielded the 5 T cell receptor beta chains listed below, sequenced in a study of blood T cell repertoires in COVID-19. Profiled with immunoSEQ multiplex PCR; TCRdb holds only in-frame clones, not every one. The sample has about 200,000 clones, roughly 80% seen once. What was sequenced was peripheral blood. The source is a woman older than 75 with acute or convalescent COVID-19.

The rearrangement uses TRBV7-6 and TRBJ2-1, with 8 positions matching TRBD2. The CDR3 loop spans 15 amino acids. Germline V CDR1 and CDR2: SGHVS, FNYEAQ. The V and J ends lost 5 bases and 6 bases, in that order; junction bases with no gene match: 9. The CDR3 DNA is TGTGCCAGCAGCAAGCAGGGACTAGGGGTCAATGAGCAGTTCTTC. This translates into CASSKQGLGVNEQFF.

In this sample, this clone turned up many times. CDR3 coding DNA: TGTGCCAGCAGTTTGTCGCATGTCCTAGTAGAGCAGTACTTC. Protein: CASSLSHVLVEQYF. V usage is TRBV27 and J usage is TRBJ2-7; D is ambiguous. V gave up 3 bases and J gave up 7 bases, with 16 bases separating them. CDR3 size: 14 residues. Germline CDR1 and CDR2: MNHEY and SMNVEV (reference sequence).

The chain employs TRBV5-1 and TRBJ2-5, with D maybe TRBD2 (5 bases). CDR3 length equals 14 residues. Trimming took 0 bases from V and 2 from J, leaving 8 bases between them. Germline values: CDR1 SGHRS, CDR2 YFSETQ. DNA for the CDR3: TGCGCCAGCAGCTTGGGATCGGGGCAAGAGACCCAGTACTTC. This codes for CASSLGSGQETQYF.

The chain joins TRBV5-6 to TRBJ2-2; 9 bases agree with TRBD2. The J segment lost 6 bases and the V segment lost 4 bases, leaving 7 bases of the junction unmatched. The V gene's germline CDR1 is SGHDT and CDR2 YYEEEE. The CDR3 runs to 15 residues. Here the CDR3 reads CASSEGVAGAGELFF. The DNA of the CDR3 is TGTGCCAGCAGCGAGGGGGTAGCGGGAGCCGGGGAGCTGTTTTTT.

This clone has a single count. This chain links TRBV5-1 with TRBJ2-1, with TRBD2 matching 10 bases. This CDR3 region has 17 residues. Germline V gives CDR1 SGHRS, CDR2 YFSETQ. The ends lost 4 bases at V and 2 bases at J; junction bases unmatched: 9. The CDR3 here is CASSVISGGHAYNEQFF. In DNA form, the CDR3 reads TGCGCCAGCAGCGTCATTAGCGGGGGGCATGCCTACAATGAGCAGTTCTTC. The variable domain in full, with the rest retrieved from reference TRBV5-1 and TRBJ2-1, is KAGVTQTPRYLIKTRGQQVTLSCSPISGHRSVSWYQQTPGQGLQFLFEYFSETQRNKGNFPGRFSGRQFSNSRSEMNVSTLELGDSALYLCASSVISGGHAYNEQFFGPGTRLTVL.